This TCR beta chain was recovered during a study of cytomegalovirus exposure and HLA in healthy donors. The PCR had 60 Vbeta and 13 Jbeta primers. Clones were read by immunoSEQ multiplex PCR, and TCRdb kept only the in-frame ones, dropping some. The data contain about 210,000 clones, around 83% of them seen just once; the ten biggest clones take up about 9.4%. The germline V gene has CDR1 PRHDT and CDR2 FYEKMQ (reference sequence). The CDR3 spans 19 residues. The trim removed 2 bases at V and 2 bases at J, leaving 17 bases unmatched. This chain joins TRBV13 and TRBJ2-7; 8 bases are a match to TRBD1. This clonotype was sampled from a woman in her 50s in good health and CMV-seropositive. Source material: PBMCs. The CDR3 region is CASSLRDFLDRAWTYEQYF. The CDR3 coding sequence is TGTGCCAGCAGCTTAAGGGATTTCTTGGACAGGGCATGGACCTACGAGCAGTACTTC.